The rows below give T cell receptor beta chains drawn from one sample of a study of T cell responses to AZD1222 COVID-19 vaccine. Assay: immunoSEQ multiplex PCR; the TCRdb copy retains only in-frame clones and omits some. The sample has around 78,000 clones; roughly 85% are singletons. This material consisted of peripheral blood, taken on day 0 of AZD1222 vaccination. The source of these receptors is an adult in good health. The CDR3 runs from the conserved cysteine through the conserved F or W. Each record gives: clone size, D gene, J gene, V gene, CDR3 DNA, CDR3 protein. The D gene is left open where the match is weak. A row's size may be missing; if present it is once, few, many or a size class.

>few|TRBD2|TRBJ2-1|TRBV4-3
TGCGCCAGCAGCCAAGATCTCGGGGGAGGGTACAATGAGCAGTTCTTC
CASSQDLGGGYNEQFF
>NA|NA|TRBJ1-1|TRBV4-3
TGCGCCAGCAGCCAAGACTTAGGCGGGGGGCACACTGAAGCTTTCTTT
CASSQDLGGGHTEAFF
>NA|NA|TRBJ1-2|TRBV14
TGTGCCAGCAGCCAACGTCCCGACAGGCCATCTAACTATGGCTACACCTTC
CASSQRPDRPSNYGYTF
>NA|NA|TRBJ1-2|TRBV5-4
TGTGCCAGCAGTGAACAAACAGACTATGGCTACACCTTC
CASSEQTDYGYTF
>NA|TRBD1|TRBJ1-3|TRBV7-9
TGTGCCAGCAGCTCACCCAGGGGGGACGGAACTGGAAACACCATATATTTT
CASSSPRGDGTGNTIYF
>few|NA|TRBJ2-1|TRBV28
TGTGCCAGCACATCCCCGACGGGGTATGGCAATGAGCAGTTCTTC
CASTSPTGYGNEQFF
>NA|TRBD2|TRBJ2-7|TRBV5-4
TGTGCCAGCAGCGCGGGCACTAGCGCCTCCTACGAGCAGTACTTC
CASSAGTSASYEQYF
>NA|TRBD1|TRBJ2-1|TRBV5-4
TGTGCCAGCAGCTCGAGGGGGCGAGGGTACAATGAGCAGTTCTTC
CASSSRGRGYNEQFF
>NA|TRBD1|TRBJ2-5|TRBV7-6
TGTGCCAGCAGCTGGGGACAGGGAGGCCCGGAGACCCAGTACTTC
CASSWGQGGPETQYF
>NA|NA|TRBJ2-7|TRBV7-2
TGTGCCAGCAGCTTGGGGGGGGCTCCCTACGAGCAGTACTTC
CASSLGGAPYEQYF
>NA|NA|TRBJ2-4|TRBV2
TGTGCCAGCAGTTCGGACGGGAAAAACATTCAGTACTTC
CASSSDGKNIQYF
>NA|NA|TRBJ2-6|TRBV9
TGTGCCAGCAGACAGGGCCCTGGGGCCAACGTCCTGACTTTC
CASRQGPGANVLTF
>once|TRBD1|TRBJ2-3|TRBV9
TGTGCCAGCAGCCCCCCGGGACAGCTCACAGATACGCAGTATTTT
CASSPPGQLTDTQYF
>NA|NA|TRBJ2-1|TRBV29-1
TGCAGCGTTGAGGGGCTGTCTGCGGGGCAAGTCTATGAGCAGTTCTTC
CSVEGLSAGQVYEQFF
>once|NA|TRBJ2-3|TRBV7-9
TGTGCCAGCAGCCGGGATACTAGCACAGATACGCAGTATTTT
CASSRDTSTDTQYF
>few|NA|TRBJ2-2|TRBV5-1
TGCGCCAGCAGCTGGTCCCGGGACTTGGGTACCGGGGAGCTGTTTTTT
CASSWSRDLGTGELFF
>few|TRBD1|TRBJ1-4|TRBV7-2
TGTGCCAGCAGCGCCTCCCCCGCAGGGGGGGAAAAACTGTTTTTT
CASSASPAGGEKLFF
>NA|TRBD2|TRBJ2-3|TRBV13
TGTGCCAGCAGTGAGGCTAGCGGGATTTGGGAGGGCACAGATACGCAGTATTTT
CASSEASGIWEGTDTQYF
>NA|NA|TRBJ2-2|TRBV11-2
TGTGCCAGCAGCTCGTCTTCAGGGGGGGCCGGGGAGCTGTTTTTT
CASSSSSGGAGELFF
>NA|NA|TRBJ2-7|TRBV7-7
TGTGCCAGCAGCTTAAGGCAGGGGCCCTACGAGCAGTACTTC
CASSLRQGPYEQYF
>few|TRBD1|TRBJ1-1|TRBV9
TGTGCCAGCAGCGGGGGGGACAGCTTCCCAGACACTGAAGCTTTCTTT
CASSGGDSFPDTEAFF
>once|NA|TRBJ1-3|TRBV4-3
TGCGCCAGCAGCCAAGATAGGCAGTACTCTGGAAACACCATATATTTT
CASSQDRQYSGNTIYF
>NA|NA|TRBJ1-1|TRBV7-2
TGTGCCAGCAGCTGGAAGGAGAACACTGAAGCTTTCTTT
CASSWKENTEAFF
>NA|TRBD1|TRBJ1-1|TRBV18
TGTGCCAGCTCACCAAAAGGACAGGGACACACTGAAGCTTTCTTT
CASSPKGQGHTEAFF
>NA|NA|TRBJ1-1|TRBV21-1
TGTGCCAGCAGCAAAAGAGGAACCCTGGGGACTGAAGCTTTCTTT
CASSKRGTLGTEAFF
>NA|NA|TRBJ2-7|TRBV7-2
TGTGCCAGCAGCTTAGAGACAGGCTCCTACGAGCAGTACTTC
CASSLETGSYEQYF
>NA|TRBD1|TRBJ2-7|TRBV5-1
TGCGCCAGCAGCTGGGGGACAGCCGACTACGAGCAGTACTTC
CASSWGTADYEQYF
>NA|NA|TRBJ1-2|TRBV2
TGTGCCAGCAGTGACGAGGGGGTACATGGCTACACCTTC
CASSDEGVHGYTF
>NA|TRBD2|TRBJ2-4|TRBV12-3/TRBV12-4
TGTGCCAGCAGTTTACCGGGGGGGAATCAGTACTTC
CASSLPGGNQYF
>NA|TRBD1|TRBJ1-2|TRBV5-4
TGTGCCAGCAGCAGGACAGGGTCCCTGAACTATGGCTACACCTTC
CASSRTGSLNYGYTF
>NA|TRBD2|TRBJ2-7|TRBV11-2
TGTGCCAGCAGCGACGGACTAGCGGGACTCCACTACGAGCAGTACTTC
CASSDGLAGLHYEQYF
>NA|TRBD2|TRBJ2-5|TRBV5-6
TGTGCCAGCAGCTTGAGAGAAGCGGGAGTGCGAGAGACCCAGTACTTC
CASSLREAGVRETQYF
>once|NA|TRBJ2-5|TRBV5-1
TGCGCCAGCAGCTTGGTTTCGGGGTTTCGGGCAGAAGAGACCCAGTACTTC
CASSLVSGFRAEETQYF
>NA|NA|TRBJ1-2|TRBV29-1
TGCAGCGTGGGGGACACGCTCTATGGCTACACCTTC
CSVGDTLYGYTF
>NA|NA|TRBJ2-5|TRBV12-3/TRBV12-4
TGTGCCAGCAGTTTCGCGGCGGGAGAGACCCAGTACTTC
CASSFAAGETQYF
>NA|NA|TRBJ2-5|TRBV11-2
TGTGCCAGCAGCTTTGGGCGAACGGAGACCCAGTACTTC
CASSFGRTETQYF
>once|NA|TRBJ1-6|TRBV2
TGTGCCAGCAGCGGACGGATCCAACCCCTCCACTTT
CASSGRIQPLHF
>NA|NA|TRBJ2-7|TRBV24-1
TGTGCCACCAGTGACCCCTTTCTAAGGCCCCTTGATGGCGAGCAGTACTTC
CATSDPFLRPLDGEQYF
>NA|NA|TRBJ1-3|TRBV29-1
TGCAGCGTTGAAGGTGCCAGGGACACCATATATTTT
CSVEGARDTIYF
>once|NA|TRBJ1-4|TRBV5-6
TGTGCCAGCAGCTTAGACCGGGGAACTAATGAAAAACTGTTTTTT
CASSLDRGTNEKLFF
>NA|NA|TRBJ1-3|TRBV5-6
TGTGCCAGCTATCGGCGGCCGAACTCTGGAAACACCATATATTTT
CASYRRPNSGNTIYF
>NA|NA|TRBJ1-2|TRBV19
TGTGCCAGTAGTATCCAACAGGGCAGCAACTATGGCTACACCTTC
CASSIQQGSNYGYTF
>few|TRBD2|TRBJ2-7|TRBV7-2
TGTGCCAGCAGCTTAGACGGGAGGGCCGAGCAGTACTTC
CASSLDGRAEQYF
>NA|NA|TRBJ2-5|TRBV3-1/TRBV3-2
TGTGCCAGCAGCCCAATCACATTGGGGGCCTGGGGAGAGACCCAGTACTTC
CASSPITLGAWGETQYF
>NA|TRBD2|TRBJ2-1|TRBV27
TGTGCCAGCAGGACGGGAGGGGGCTACAATGAGCAGTTCTTC
CASRTGGGYNEQFF
>NA|TRBD2|TRBJ2-1|TRBV5-8
TGTGCCAGCAGCTTGGGGGACTACTCCTACAATGAGCAGTTCTTC
CASSLGDYSYNEQFF
>few|TRBD1|TRBJ2-7|TRBV7-9
TGTGCCAGCAGCTCAGGACAGGGGACCTACGAGCAGTACTTC
CASSSGQGTYEQYF
>NA|NA|TRBJ1-5|TRBV14
TGTGCCAGCAGCCAAGATAGCAATCAGCCCCAGCATTTT
CASSQDSNQPQHF
>few|NA|TRBJ2-1|TRBV6-2/TRBV6-3
TGTGCCAGCAGTTACTGGACAGGCGGGGACAATGAGCAGTTCTTC
CASSYWTGGDNEQFF
>NA|NA|TRBJ2-1|TRBV11-2
TGTGCCAGCAGCTTAGATCTGCTCCCGCCCCCCCCCATACACAATGAGCAGTTCTTC
CASSLDLLPPPPIHNEQFF
>NA|TRBD1|TRBJ1-3|TRBV4-1
TGCGCCAGCAGCCAGAACAGGGGAGGTGGAAACACCATATATTTT
CASSQNRGGGNTIYF